This section outlines one T cell receptor beta chain sequence together with its context. Its matching antigen is unknown. Compared with germline, one end of the junction differs, possibly owing to a read error. The source of the sample is a study of Graves' ophthalmopathy and Graves' hyperthyroidism. Findings and caveats of the study: Most thyroid-expanded clonotypes exceeding 0.001 frequency were also found in blood.

Excluded were patients with other autoimmune diseases, uncontrolled infections, pregnancy or lactation. Orbital computed tomography and thyroid ultrasound, along with TRAb, serum thyroxine and clinical symptoms, underpinned diagnosis. TCR beta CDR3 amplification used RNA transcripts. The authors performed first-round RT-PCR with HTBI primers and then a second-round multiplex PCR. TCRdb independently ran MiXCR on the multiplex PCR reads; one entry per CDR3 protein. The sample gives about 1.2 million distinct CDR3 sequences, about 35% of which show up once; 11% is in the top ten. Sequenced sample: peripheral blood or thyroid tissue (not recorded which). The origin of this receptor is an adult man with Graves' hyperthyroidism.

The chain's CDR3 is CSARQEYEQYF. Written as DNA, the CDR3 is TGCAGTGCTAGGCAAGAGTACGAACAGTACTTC. The chain uses TRBV20-1 and TRBJ2-7; no clear D gene. Germline CDR1 is DFQATT and CDR2 is SNEGSKA (reference sequence). CDR3 length: 11 residues.